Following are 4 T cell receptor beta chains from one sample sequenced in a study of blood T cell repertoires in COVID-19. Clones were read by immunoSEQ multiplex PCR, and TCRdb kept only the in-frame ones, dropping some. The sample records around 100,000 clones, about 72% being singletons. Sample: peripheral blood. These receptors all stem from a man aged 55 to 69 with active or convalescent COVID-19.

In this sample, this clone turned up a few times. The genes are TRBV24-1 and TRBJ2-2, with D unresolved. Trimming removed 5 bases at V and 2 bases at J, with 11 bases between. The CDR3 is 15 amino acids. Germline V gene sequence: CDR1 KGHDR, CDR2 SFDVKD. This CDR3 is CATSARLTNTGELFF. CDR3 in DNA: TGTGCCACCAGTGCCCGTCTTACTAACACCGGGGAGCTGTTTTTT.

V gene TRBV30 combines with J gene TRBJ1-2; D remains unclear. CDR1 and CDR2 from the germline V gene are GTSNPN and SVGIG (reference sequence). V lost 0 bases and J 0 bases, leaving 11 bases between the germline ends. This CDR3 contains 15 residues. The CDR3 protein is CAWSVIGVPNYGYTF. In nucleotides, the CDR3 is TGTGCCTGGAGTGTAATAGGAGTCCCTAACTATGGCTACACCTTC.

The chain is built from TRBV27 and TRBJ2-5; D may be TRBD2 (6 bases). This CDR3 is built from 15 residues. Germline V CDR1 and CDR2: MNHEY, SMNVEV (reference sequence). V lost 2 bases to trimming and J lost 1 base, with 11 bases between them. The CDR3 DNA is TGTGCCAGCAGTTTAACGGTGGGAGGCCAAGAGACCCAGTACTTC. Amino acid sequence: CASSLTVGGQETQYF.

DNA for the CDR3: TGTGCCAGCAGCTTGGCTCCGGACAGGGTGGCTGGCTACACCTTC. Amino acids: CASSLAPDRVAGYTF. The V gene is TRBV5-8, the J gene TRBJ1-2, with 8 bases identical to TRBD1. CDR1 SGHTS and CDR2 YDEGEE come from the germline V gene. The CDR3 contains 15 residues. After removal of 0 bases from V and 7 bases from J, the junction contained 8 bases not matched to a gene.